A single sample gave rise to the 26 T cell receptor beta chains below, sequenced in a study of cytomegalovirus exposure and HLA in healthy donors. In the PCR, 60 Vbeta and 13 Jbeta primers were used. Using immunoSEQ multiplex PCR, the repertoire was profiled, and TCRdb retains in-frame clones only, with some absent. The table lists some 48,000 clones, with 2.1% in the top ten. The specimen was PBMCs. Receptors were obtained from a woman aged 40 to 55 in good health and CMV-seronegative.

CDR3 protein: CSVATQAYEQYF. The CDR3 DNA reads as TGCAGCGTTGCAACCCAAGCGTACGAGCAGTACTTC. The gene calls are TRBV29-1 and TRBJ2-7; D remains ambiguous. V lost 4 bases and J lost 4, with 11 bases in between. CDR3 length: 12 amino acids. Germline V gene lookup returns CDR1 SQVTM and CDR2 ANQGSEA.

V gene TRBV4-1 combines with J gene TRBJ2-3, with TRBD2 matching 8 bases. The J segment lost 5 bases and the V segment lost 4 bases, leaving 14 bases of the junction unmatched. The V gene's germline CDR1 is MGHRA and CDR2 YSYEKL. The CDR3 has 17 residues. The CDR3 DNA follows: TGCGCCAGCAGCCTCCAGTCGGGGGGGGGAGTAGGAGATACGCAGTATTTT. It is translated as CASSLQSGGGVGDTQYF.

The J gene is TRBJ2-1, the V gene TRBV6-4, with TRBD2 as a possible D gene (5 bases). The V end was cut by 3 bases, the J end by 5 bases, with 11 bases between. The V gene's germline CDR1 is MRHNA and CDR2 SNTAGT. The CDR3 runs to 14 residues. CDR3 protein: CASSEERTNNEQFF. As DNA, the CDR3 is TGTGCCAGCAGTGAGGAGCGGACCAACAATGAGCAGTTCTTC.

The chain combines TRBV5-1 with TRBJ2-5; 9 nucleotides align to TRBD2. With the DNA end fitting TRBJ2-7 better, the J assignment may be wrong. This CDR3 comprises 16 residues. Germline V CDR1 and CDR2: SGHRS, YFSETQ. CDR3: CASSPPRAGGPYEQYF. The CDR3 DNA follows: TGCGCCAGCAGCCCGCCCCGGGCGGGAGGGCCGTACGAGCAGTACTTC.

V and J are TRBV9 and TRBJ1-4; 10 positions match TRBD1. Germline V gene sequence: CDR1 SGDLS, CDR2 YYNGEE. The CDR3 extends over 15 amino acids. Trimming took 4 bases from V and 7 from J; bases not matched to a gene: 7. The CDR3 is CASSPRQGAGEKLFF. CDR3 in DNA: TGTGCCAGCAGCCCACGACAGGGGGCAGGTGAAAAACTGTTTTTT.

V usage is TRBV5-1 and J usage is TRBJ1-1, with D possibly being TRBD1 (5 bases). This CDR3 is built from 14 residues. Trimming pared 4 bases from V and 1 base from J, leaving 11 bases between. The germline V gene encodes CDR1 SGHRS and CDR2 YFSETQ. Here the CDR3 DNA reads TGCGCCAGCAGCCAGCTCGGACAGAACACTGAAGCTTTCTTT. Amino acid sequence: CASSQLGQNTEAFF.

The chain combines TRBV9 with TRBJ1-2; D unclear. There are 12 residues in the CDR3. Germline V lookup: CDR1 SGDLS, CDR2 YYNGEE. Trimming removed 4 bases from V and 7 bases from J, with 11 bases in between. The CDR3 spells CASSSPVFGYTF. The CDR3 DNA reads TGTGCCAGCAGCTCCCCAGTATTTGGCTACACCTTC.

J is TRBJ2-7 and V is TRBV6-6, with TRBD1 matching over 10 bases. This CDR3 is built from 14 residues. The trim removed 4 bases at V and 11 bases at J, leaving 11 bases unmatched. Germline loops: CDR1 MNHNY, CDR2 SVGAGI (reference sequence). CDR3 residues: CASSSTGGVAKEYF. CDR3 coding DNA: TGTGCCAGCAGTTCGACAGGGGGCGTAGCTAAGGAGTACTTC.

This chain links TRBV6-1 with TRBJ1-4; D uncertain. V lost 11 bases, J lost 5 bases, and 12 bases lay in between. The CDR3 has 12 residues. Germline values: CDR1 MNHNS, CDR2 SASEGT. In DNA, the CDR3 is TGTGCCTCGAGGGTCCCCAATGAAAAACTGTTTTTT. Its translation: CASRVPNEKLFF.

The chain recombines TRBV7-3 with TRBJ2-1; 14 bases are a match to TRBD2. The CDR3 totals 15 residues. CDR1 is SGHTA and CDR2 is FQGTGA in the germline V gene. V was clipped by 3 bases and J by 9 bases; unmatched bases: 4. Here the CDR3 DNA reads TGTGCCAGCAGCTTTGGGACTAGCGGGGGATTTGAGCAGTTCTTC. Its protein is CASSFGTSGGFEQFF.

The V gene is TRBV2, the J gene TRBJ2-1; D is perhaps TRBD2 (6 bases). Per the germline V gene, CDR1 is SNHLY and CDR2 is FYNNEI. The V gene lost 6 bases and the J gene lost 9 bases, with 12 bases spanning the gap. This CDR3 is 12 amino acids long. This CDR3 reads CASRPRGGEQFF. The DNA of the CDR3 is TGTGCCAGCAGACCAAGGGGAGGTGAGCAGTTCTTC.

The gene calls are TRBV6-6 and TRBJ1-2, with TRBD1 matching over 7 bases. The germline V gene has CDR1 MNHNY and CDR2 SVGAGI (reference sequence). This CDR3 has 12 amino acids. V dropped 10 bases and J dropped 6; count of bases not matched to a gene: 8. The CDR3 spells CAILGTEHGYTF. CDR3 in DNA: TGTGCCATCCTCGGGACAGAACATGGCTACACCTTC.

The chain has TRBV9 and TRBJ1-1; the D gene is possibly TRBD1 (6 bases). CDR3 length equals 15 residues. Trimming removed 0 bases from V and 1 base from J, with 10 bases in between. CDR1 and CDR2 (germline): SGDLS, YYNGEE. The CDR3 loop reads CASSVVAGANTEAFF. The CDR3 coding sequence is TGTGCCAGCAGCGTAGTCGCAGGGGCGAACACTGAAGCTTTCTTT.

The chain links TRBV19 to TRBJ1-2; TRBD1 might be the D (6 bases). This CDR3 is 14 amino acids long. CDR1 is LNHDA and CDR2 is SQIVND in the germline V gene (reference sequence). Between the trimmed V and J ends, which lost 3 bases and 5 bases, there was a span of 13 bases. The DNA for the CDR3 is TGTGCCAGTAGTATTGGACAGCACCCTTATGGCTACACCTTC. The encoded protein is CASSIGQHPYGYTF.

DNA for the CDR3: TGTGCCAGCAGCCAAGATAGGAGGACAGAAGAAGCTTTCTTT. This codes for CASSQDRRTEEAFF. The V gene is TRBV4-2, the J gene TRBJ1-1; a weak D match, TRBD1 (6 bases). The CDR3 extends over 14 amino acids. Germline V gives CDR1 LGHNA, CDR2 YNFKEQ. V lost 0 bases and J 8 bases, leaving 13 bases between the germline ends.

The chain carries TRBV18 and TRBJ2-5; 10 bases fit TRBD1. The germline V gene encodes CDR1 KGHSH and CDR2 LQKENI. The CDR3 sequence is 18 residues long. Trimming took 0 bases from V and 0 from J; bases not matched to a gene: 7. As DNA, the CDR3 is TGTGCCAGCTCACCACCCAAGGACAGGGGGATTTACCAAGAGACCCAGTACTTC. The encoded protein is CASSPPKDRGIYQETQYF.

The chain combines TRBV4-2 with TRBJ2-5; 10 bases are a match to TRBD2. V gave up 5 bases and J gave up 5 bases; unmatched junction bases: 11. The CDR3 loop spans 16 amino acids. Germline V CDR1 and CDR2: LGHNA, YNFKEQ. As DNA, the CDR3 is TGTGCCAGCAGCTCCCGGATAGCGGGGGGTATGGAGACCCAGTACTTC. It codes for CASSSRIAGGMETQYF.

The rearrangement uses TRBV6-1 and TRBJ1-5; D perhaps matches TRBD1 (5 bases). The CDR3 covers 12 residues. V shed 5 bases and J shed 4 bases, with 6 bases lying between them. The germline gives CDR1 MNHNS, CDR2 SASEGT. CDR3 amino acids: CASSTGNQPQHF. Written as DNA, the CDR3 is TGTGCCAGCAGTACAGGAAATCAGCCCCAGCATTTT.

The chain combines TRBV5-6 with TRBJ2-1; TRBD2 agrees at 8 bases. Germline V gene lookup returns CDR1 SGHDT and CDR2 YYEEEE. Trimming took 0 bases from V and 8 from J; bases not matched to a gene: 7. CDR3 length: 15 residues. The CDR3 loop reads CASSLERGGRDEQFF. In nucleotides, the CDR3 is TGTGCCAGCAGCTTGGAACGGGGGGGCCGAGATGAGCAGTTCTTC.

This rearrangement joins TRBV27 to TRBJ2-1; the D gene is possibly TRBD2 (6 bases). CDR3 length equals 14 residues. CDR1 and CDR2 from the germline V gene are MNHEY and SMNVEV (reference sequence). V lost 8 bases and J lost 11, with 22 bases in between. The CDR3 spells CASAPPTSSPQQFF. In nucleotides, the CDR3 is TGTGCCAGCGCGCCACCGACTAGTTCCCCCCAGCAGTTCTTC.

J is TRBJ1-2 and V is TRBV6-1, with 7 positions matching TRBD1. J gave up 2 bases and V 0 bases, and 9 bases lay outside the gene matches. Germline assignment: CDR1 MNHNS and CDR2 SASEGT. The CDR3 is 17 residues long. As DNA, the CDR3 is TGTGCCAGCAGTGAAGCCCTACCCAGGACAGGCAACTATGGCTACACCTTC. This translates into CASSEALPRTGNYGYTF.

V gene TRBV6-1 combines with J gene TRBJ1-3, with no clear D. The CDR3 is 15 amino acids. Germline V gene lookup returns CDR1 MNHNS and CDR2 SASEGT. V dropped 2 bases and J dropped 1 base, with 9 bases sitting between them. The CDR3 sequence is CASSEMAKSGNTIYF. In nucleotides, the CDR3 is TGTGCCAGCAGTGAAATGGCAAAATCTGGAAACACCATATATTTT.

This sequence joins TRBV5-1 and TRBJ2-2; D is unclear. CDR1 SGHRS and CDR2 YFSETQ come from the germline V gene. This CDR3 contains 12 residues. Trimming cost V 4 bases and J 7 bases, with 8 bases left between them. DNA of the CDR3: TGCGCCAGCAGCGCCGAGCTCGGGGAGCTGTTTTTT. As protein: CASSAELGELFF.

A remark on this clone: The DNA is omitted, as the CDR3 cannot be located on it reliably, and the CDR3 follows TCRdb's listing. The chain links TRBV7-9 to TRBJ1-4. Per the germline V gene, CDR1 is SEHNR and CDR2 is FQNEAQ (reference sequence). 13 amino acids form the CDR3, both terminal residues included. The CDR3 sequence: CASSLVARGAVFF.

As regards this clone: One end of the junction does not line up with germline, which may come from a read error. The genes are TRBV7-2 and TRBJ1-1; D perhaps matches TRBD1 (5 bases). Germline V gene sequence: CDR1 SGHTA, CDR2 FQGNSA. CDR3 length: 14 amino acids. The CDR3 region is CACSWGRGNTEAFF. The CDR3 DNA sequence: TGTGCCTGCAGCTGGGGTAGGGGGAACACTGAAGCTTTCTTT. The variable domain in full, completed from reference TRBV7-2 and TRBJ1-1, reads GAGVSQSPSNKVTEKGKDVELRCDPISGHTALYWYRQSLGQGLEFLIYFQGNSAPDKSGLPSDRFSAERTGGSVSTLTIQRTQQEDSAVYLCACSWGRGNTEAFFGQGTRLTVV.

The chain is built from TRBV10-3 and TRBJ1-1; the match to TRBD1 covers 9 bases. The length of the CDR3 is 13 residues. V gave up 9 bases and J gave up 7 bases; unmatched junction bases: 9. Germline loops: CDR1 ENHRY, CDR2 SYGVKD. CDR3 nucleotide sequence: TGTGCCATTAAACAGGGGGCCCGTGGTGAAGCTTTCTTT. Translating gives CAIKQGARGEAFF.